This T cell receptor (beta chain) stems from a study of molecular identifiers for immune sequencing clone quantification. The study's findings and limits: Even with more than 950,000 naive cells present, spiked Jurkat TCR RNA from one cell was reportedly detectable.

V shed 6 bases and J shed 1 base, with 14 bases lying between them. CDR3 length: 15 amino acids. Germline CDR1 reads SGHDT; CDR2 reads YYEEEE. Comment on this clonotype: Its antigen is still unknown.

Naive CD8 T cells were picked out by sorting for CD8+CD4-CCR7+CD45RA+. In TCRdb, the PCR reads were re-called with MiXCR into one record per CDR3 protein. This table has approximately 500,000 distinct CDR3 sequences, around 23% appearing once. Sequenced sample: naive CD8+ T cells from blood, with Jurkat cell RNA spiked in. The subset here: FACS-sorted CD8+CD4-CCR7+CD45RA+ naive T cells. The V and J genes are TRBV5-6 and TRBJ2-1; tentative D call: TRBD2 (5 bases). The sequence came from a human donor in good health. Some libraries in this study had Jurkat cell RNA spiked in. CDR3 loop: CASNPGSGSYNEQFF. The CDR3 coding sequence is TGTGCCAGCAACCCGGGGAGCGGATCCTACAATGAGCAGTTCTTC.